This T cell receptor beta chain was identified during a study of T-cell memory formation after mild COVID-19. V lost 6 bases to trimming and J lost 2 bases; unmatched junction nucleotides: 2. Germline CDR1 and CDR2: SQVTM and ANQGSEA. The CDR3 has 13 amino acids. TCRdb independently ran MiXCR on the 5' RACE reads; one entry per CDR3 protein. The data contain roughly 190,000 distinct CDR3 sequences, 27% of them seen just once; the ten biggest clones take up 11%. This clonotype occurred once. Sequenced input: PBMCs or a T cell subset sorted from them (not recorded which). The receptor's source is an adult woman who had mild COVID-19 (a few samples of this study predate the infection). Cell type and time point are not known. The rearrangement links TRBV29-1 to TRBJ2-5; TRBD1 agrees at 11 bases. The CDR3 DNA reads TGCAGCGTGAGGGACAGGGGGCAAGAGACCCAGTACTTC. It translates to CSVRDRGQETQYF. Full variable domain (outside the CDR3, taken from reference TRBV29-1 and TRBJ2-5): SAVISQKPSRDICQRGTSLTIQCQVDSQVTMMFWYRQQPGQSLTLIATANQGSEATYESGFVIDKFPISRPNLTFSTLTVSNMSPEDSSIYLCSVRDRGQETQYFGPGTRLLVL.